These 7 T cell receptor beta chains share one sample of origin, sequenced in a study of CD8 T cells in Susac syndrome. Roughly 0.45 to 1 ug RNA was reverse transcribed with random hexamers. TCRdb reprocessed the immunoSEQ multiplex PCR reads with MiXCR, giving one entry per CDR3 protein. The table records about 130,000 distinct CDR3 sequences, over 75% of them present only once. The source material was CD8+ T cells from PBMCs. These receptors all stem from a human donor with multiple sclerosis.

V usage is TRBV13 and J usage is TRBJ1-2, with D unresolved. This CDR3 comprises 14 residues. V dropped 7 bases and J dropped 6 bases, with 18 bases sitting between them. CDR1 is PRHDT and CDR2 is FYEKMQ in the germline V gene (reference sequence). The CDR3 here is CASTTGEGADGYTF. The CDR3 DNA sequence: TGTGCCAGCACCACTGGGGAGGGTGCGGATGGCTACACCTTC.

The chain has TRBV2 and TRBJ1-3, with D uncertain. CDR3 size: 15 residues. V was shortened by 8 bases and J by 2 bases, with 16 bases between the two germline ends. CDR1 and CDR2 (germline): SNHLY, FYNNEI. The CDR3 DNA reads TGTGCCAGCCTAGCGACCATCGTTCCTGGAAACACCATATATTTT. Translated, it gives CASLATIVPGNTIYF.

V gene TRBV7-6 combines with J gene TRBJ2-2; no reliable D call. Between the trimmed V and J ends, which lost 3 bases and 4 bases, there was a span of 12 bases. Germline values: CDR1 SGHVS, CDR2 FNYEAQ. This CDR3 has 15 residues. CDR3 loop: CASSFEGLATGELFF. CDR3 coding DNA: TGTGCCAGCAGCTTCGAAGGGTTGGCCACCGGGGAGCTGTTTTTT.

J is TRBJ1-2 and V is TRBV19, with no clear D. The V gene lost 5 bases and the J gene lost 4 bases, with 14 bases spanning the gap. This CDR3 comprises 14 residues. CDR1 is LNHDA and CDR2 is SQIVND in the germline V gene (reference sequence). As DNA, the CDR3 is TGTGCCAGTAGTCCTGGGATCGGGGTCTATGGCTACACCTTC. It codes for CASSPGIGVYGYTF.

This clonotype was found a few times. The V gene is TRBV4-1, the J gene TRBJ2-3; TRBD2 aligns across 9 bases. This CDR3 has 15 residues. Trimming cost V 3 bases and J 5 bases; bases outside gene matches: 6. Germline CDR1 MGHRA, CDR2 YSYEKL. The chain's CDR3 is CASSHSGLAEDTQYF. CDR3 DNA sequence: TGCGCCAGCAGCCATTCGGGACTAGCCGAAGATACGCAGTATTTT.

This sequence joins TRBV25-1 and TRBJ2-3, with D possibly TRBD2 on 6 matching bases. Trimming took off 0 bases at V and 6 bases at J, with 16 bases between the two ends. Germline assignment: CDR1 MGHDK and CDR2 SYGVNS. The CDR3 runs 16 residues. In DNA form, the CDR3 reads TGTGCCAGCAGTGAATATAGGACTACCCCGGTTGATACGCAGTATTTT. It yields the protein CASSEYRTTPVDTQYF.

This clonotype has only one observation. The gene calls are TRBV12-3 or TRBV12-4 and TRBJ1-4, with TRBD1 identical over 9 bases. The CDR3 consists of 15 residues. V lost 6 bases and J lost 10; bases outside the gene matches: 12. CDR3 in amino acids: CASSYPGQGSAKLFF. The CDR3 DNA sequence: TGTGCCAGCAGCTACCCGGGACAGGGATCAGCAAAACTGTTTTTT.